The present entry profiles one T cell receptor (beta chain) with its context. The sample comes from a study of technical replicates of blood from several donors. The repertoire was sequenced with immunoSEQ multiplex PCR; TCRdb's copy has only in-frame clones and lacks some. This sample carries approximately 87,000 clones, around 95% of them seen once, and the ten largest clones take about 0.35%. The CDR3 has 11 residues. V was clipped by 6 bases and J by 4 bases, with 5 bases between them. Germline values: CDR1 LGHNT, CDR2 FRNRAP. The chain uses TRBV12-5 and TRBJ2-3; no clear D. Sequences were obtained from T cells isolated from PBMCs. The clonotype comes from a human donor in good health. Here the CDR3 reads CASGYADTQYF. As DNA, the CDR3 is TGTGCTAGTGGCTACGCAGATACGCAGTATTTT.